This T cell receptor (beta chain) was sequenced during a study of CD8+ T cells in alopecia areata (dated by TCRdb to the late 2010s). In the study overall: Treated patients were enrolled in an open-label pilot trial of oral tofacitinib at 5 to 10 mg twice daily for moderate-to-severe alopecia areata. Patients received tofacitinib for 6 to 18 months and were then followed off drug for 6 months to check for delayed response and recurrence. Disease severity in treated patients was measured with the SALT score, which quantifies the percentage of affected scalp surface area. In both human patients and the C3H/HeJ mouse model, the study applied high-throughput TCRbeta sequencing to look at T cell clonal expansion in alopecia areata. On the human side, TCRbeta sequencing was run on scalp tissue and on sorted CD4+ and CD8+ peripheral blood T cells from healthy controls and from alopecia areata patients with either patchy or totalis/universalis disease. Patients on tofacitinib were biopsied at baseline and after 4 and 24 weeks of treatment, and several of the patients also had a later scalp biopsy. Scalp clonality was compared across normal scalp (n=4), patchy alopecia areata scalp (n=8), and alopecia totalis/universalis scalp (n=8). RNA was extracted with the PAXgene miRNA kit for fixed scalp, the miRNeasy kit for PBMCs, and the RNeasy kit for mouse skin. Amplification of TCRbeta CDR3 regions was done by immunoSEQ multiplex PCR using 35 Vbeta forward primers and 13 Jbeta reverse primers.

The sample's time point label is to be understood as: 24 weeks on oral tofacitinib. Reading the label with the study, this specimen's treatment or condition is: oral pan-JAK inhibitor, 5-10 mg twice daily. From alopecia areata patients, peripheral blood was collected along with lesional scalp punch biopsies. PBMCs were isolated by density centrifugation and stained for CD3, CD4 and CD8, and CD4+ and CD8+ T cells were sorted on a FACSAria. The library came from the immunoSEQ multiplex PCR assay. RNA was extracted from all samples and reverse transcribed into cDNA as template for TCR sequencing. First-strand cDNA was synthesized using SuperScript III with a 2:1 mix of oligo-dT and random hexamers. A synthetic immune receptor repertoire was used to measure amplification bias, and any remaining bias was corrected computationally. For the original study's pipeline: After raw reads were preprocessed to remove errors, the CDR3 was defined following IMGT conventions as running from the conserved cysteine to phenylalanine. Clonality was computed by normalizing Shannon entropy by log2 of the number of productive unique TCRs and subtracting the result from 1. CD4 or CD8 identity of scalp clones was inferred by cross-referencing scalp TCRbeta sequences with sorted blood CD4 and CD8 repertoires. The source is immuneACCESS, and TCRdb retained only in-frame sequences with V and J called. Part of the clones is not carried over; for the studies checked, unresolved V genes explain less than half of this, and the remainder is unexplained. V, J and clone size derive from that table, while D and trimming were established from the DNA sequence. A total of 190,000 or so clones appear in this sample, roughly 61% of them only once. The ten largest clones capture about 12% of the sample.

A remark on this clone: Its antigen has not been determined. No qualities accompany the bases; no much larger clone lies one base away. The same CDR3 can be traced to other DNA sequences in this sample.

Overall study outcomes, separate from this receptor: During tofacitinib treatment, many expanded lesional clones stuck around in both scalp and blood, and this persistence may partly explain why relapse happens after treatment is stopped. Compared with normal scalp, lesional scalp, particularly in alopecia totalis/universalis, had higher clonality and more expanded CD8+ clones, which suggests antigenic drive. TCR sequences shared between patients were less clear than in mice, possibly partly because of HLA diversity in the patient population. Tofacitinib significantly lowered scalp clonality and the number of expanded CD8+ clones among the top 100 scalp clones. Resident alphabeta T cells in normal human skin are also sequenced, complicating scalp TCR repertoire analysis, unlike mouse skin dominated by gammadelta T cells. The treated cohort was small, with a single nonresponder, so links between baseline CD8+ expansion and response need larger studies.

CDR3 length: 12 amino acids, cysteine to phenylalanine. Only the CDR3 DNA stays, 36 bases, in frame from base 1. Looking up the germline V gene yields CDR1 SGHDN and CDR2 FVKESK. The junction carries 3 bases between V and J, which are trimmed by 3 bases and 0 bases respectively. Source: CD8+ T cells sorted from blood, taken at week 24, from a patient treated with tofacitinib. This TCR was recovered from a human donor with alopecia areata. Recombination joined TRBV14 with TRBJ2-7; no D segment can be confidently identified. The nucleotides are TGTGCCAGCAGCCAGGGCTCCTACGAGCAGTACTTC. This encodes CASSQGSYEQYF.